The sequence of this T cell receptor beta chain was determined in a study of T cell responses to AZD1222 COVID-19 vaccine. V trimming: 4 bases; J trimming: 0 bases; junction bases outside the gene matches: 9. Germline V lookup: CDR1 LNHDA, CDR2 SQIVND (reference sequence). The CDR3 has 16 residues. This table comes from immunoSEQ multiplex PCR, and its TCRdb copy is limited to in-frame clones, with some not included. The sample has more than 85,000 clones, 87% seen once. The TCR sequence derives from an adult in good health. This specimen was peripheral blood, taken on day 0 of AZD1222 vaccination. The V and J genes are TRBV19 and TRBJ2-7, with TRBD1 matching over 7 bases. This CDR3 is CASSRGGPGNSYEQYF. CDR3 DNA sequence: TGTGCCAGTAGTAGAGGGGGCCCGGGAAACTCCTACGAGCAGTACTTC.